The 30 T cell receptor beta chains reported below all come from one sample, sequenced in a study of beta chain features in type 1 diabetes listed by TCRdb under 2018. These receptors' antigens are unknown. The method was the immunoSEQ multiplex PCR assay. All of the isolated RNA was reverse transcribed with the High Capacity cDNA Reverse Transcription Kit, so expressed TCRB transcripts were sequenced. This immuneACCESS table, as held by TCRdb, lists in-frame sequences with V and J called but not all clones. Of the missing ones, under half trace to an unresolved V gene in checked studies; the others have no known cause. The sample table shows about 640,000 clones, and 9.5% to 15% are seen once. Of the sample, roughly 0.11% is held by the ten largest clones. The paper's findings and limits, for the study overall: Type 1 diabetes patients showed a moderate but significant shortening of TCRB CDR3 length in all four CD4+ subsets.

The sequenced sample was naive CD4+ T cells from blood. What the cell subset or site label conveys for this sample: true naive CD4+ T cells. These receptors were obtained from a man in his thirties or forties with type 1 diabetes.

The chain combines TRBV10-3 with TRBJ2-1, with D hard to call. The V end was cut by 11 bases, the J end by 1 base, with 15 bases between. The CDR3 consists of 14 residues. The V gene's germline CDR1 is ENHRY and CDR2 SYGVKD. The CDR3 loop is CASHGPASYNEQFF. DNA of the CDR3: TGTGCCTCGCACGGTCCGGCGTCCTACAATGAGCAGTTCTTC.

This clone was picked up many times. The CDR3 loop reads CAILGRRGDQPQHF. In DNA form, the CDR3 reads TGTGCCATCCTAGGGAGGAGAGGGGATCAGCCCCAGCATTTT. The chain has TRBV21-1 and TRBJ1-5. TRBV21-1 is assigned pseudogene status. CDR3 length: 14 residues.

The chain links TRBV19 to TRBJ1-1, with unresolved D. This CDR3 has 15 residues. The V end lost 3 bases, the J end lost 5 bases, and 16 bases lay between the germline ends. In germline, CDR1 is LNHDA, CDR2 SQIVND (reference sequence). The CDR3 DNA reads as TGTGCCAGTAGTATGGGAGGAGGGATTCGGACTGAAGCTTTCTTT. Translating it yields CASSMGGGIRTEAFF.

CDR3: CASTLGGLQETQYF. CDR3 in DNA: TGTGCCAGCACCCTCGGGGGACTTCAAGAGACCCAGTACTTC. The chain combines TRBV7-2 with TRBJ2-5; possible D gene TRBD2, 6 bases. The CDR3 runs to 14 residues. Per germline, CDR1 SGHTA and CDR2 FQGNSA. Trimming took 7 bases from V and 2 from J, leaving 14 bases between them.

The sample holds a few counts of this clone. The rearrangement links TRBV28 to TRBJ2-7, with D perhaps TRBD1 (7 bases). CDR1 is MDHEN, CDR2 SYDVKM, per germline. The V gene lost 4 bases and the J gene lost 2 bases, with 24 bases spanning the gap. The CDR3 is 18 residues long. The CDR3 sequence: CASSSPDRVREQTYEQYF. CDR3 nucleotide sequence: TGTGCCAGCAGTTCACCCGACAGGGTGCGGGAACAGACCTACGAGCAGTACTTC.

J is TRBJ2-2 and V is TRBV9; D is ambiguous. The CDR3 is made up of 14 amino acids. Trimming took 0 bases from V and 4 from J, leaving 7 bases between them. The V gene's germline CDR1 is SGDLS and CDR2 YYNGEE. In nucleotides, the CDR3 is TGTGCCAGCAGCGTAGATGGGTCCACCGGGGAGCTGTTTTTT. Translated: CASSVDGSTGELFF.

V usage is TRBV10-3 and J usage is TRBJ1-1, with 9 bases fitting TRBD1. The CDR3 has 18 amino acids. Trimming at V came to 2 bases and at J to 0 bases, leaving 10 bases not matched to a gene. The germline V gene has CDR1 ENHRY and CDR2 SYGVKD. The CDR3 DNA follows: TGTGCCATCAGTGAGCATACGGTACAGGGGGCATTGAACACTGAAGCTTTCTTT. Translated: CAISEHTVQGALNTEAFF.

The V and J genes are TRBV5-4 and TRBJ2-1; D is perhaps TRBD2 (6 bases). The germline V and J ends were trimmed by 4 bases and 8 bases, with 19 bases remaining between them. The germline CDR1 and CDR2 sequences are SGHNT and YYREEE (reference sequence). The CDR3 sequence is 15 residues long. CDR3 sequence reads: CASSPGWQGGHEQFF. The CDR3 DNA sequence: TGTGCCAGCAGCCCCGGGTGGCAGGGAGGCCATGAGCAGTTCTTC. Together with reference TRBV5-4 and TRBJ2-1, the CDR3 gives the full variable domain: ETGVTQSPTHLIKTRGQQVTLRCSSQSGHNTVSWYQQALGQGPQFIFQYYREEENGRGNFPPRFSGLQFPNYSSELNVNALELDDSALYLCASSPGWQGGHEQFFGPGTRLTVL.

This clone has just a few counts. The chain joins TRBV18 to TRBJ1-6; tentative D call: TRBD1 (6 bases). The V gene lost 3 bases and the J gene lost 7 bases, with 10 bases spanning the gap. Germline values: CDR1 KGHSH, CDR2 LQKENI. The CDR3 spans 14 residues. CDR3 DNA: TGTGCCAGCTCACCGAGGGACACCAATTCACCCCTCCACTTT. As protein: CASSPRDTNSPLHF.

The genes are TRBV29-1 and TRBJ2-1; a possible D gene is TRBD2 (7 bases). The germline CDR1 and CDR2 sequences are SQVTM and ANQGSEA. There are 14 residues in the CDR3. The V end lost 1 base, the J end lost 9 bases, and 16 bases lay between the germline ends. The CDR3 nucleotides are TGCAGCGTTGAAGTTCGGTCCCGGGGGGCTGAGCAGTTCTTC. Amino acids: CSVEVRSRGAEQFF.

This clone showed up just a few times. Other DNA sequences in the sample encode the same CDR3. DNA for the CDR3: TGTGCCAGCAGCGTAGTACAGGGAGGCACTGAAGCTTTCTTT. It specifies CASSVVQGGTEAFF. V and J are TRBV9 and TRBJ1-1; D perhaps matches TRBD1 (6 bases). V lost 0 bases to trimming and J lost 4 bases, with 10 bases between them. The CDR3 runs 14 residues. Germline V gene sequence: CDR1 SGDLS, CDR2 YYNGEE.

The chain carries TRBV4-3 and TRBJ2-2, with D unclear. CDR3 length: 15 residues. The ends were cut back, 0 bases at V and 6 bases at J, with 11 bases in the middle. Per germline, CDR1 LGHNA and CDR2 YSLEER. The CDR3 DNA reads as TGCGCCAGCAGCCAAGATTCAAGGGATCCCGGGGAGCTGTTTTTT. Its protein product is CASSQDSRDPGELFF.

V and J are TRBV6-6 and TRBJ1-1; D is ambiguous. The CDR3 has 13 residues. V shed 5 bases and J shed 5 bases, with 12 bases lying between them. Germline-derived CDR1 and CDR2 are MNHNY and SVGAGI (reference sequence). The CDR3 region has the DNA TGTGCCAGCAGTACCCAGGAGGCGACTGAAGCTTTCTTT. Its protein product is CASSTQEATEAFF.

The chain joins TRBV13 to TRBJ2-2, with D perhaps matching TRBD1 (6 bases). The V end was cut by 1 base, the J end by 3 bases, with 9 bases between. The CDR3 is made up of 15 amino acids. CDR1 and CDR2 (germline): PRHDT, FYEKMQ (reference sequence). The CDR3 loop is CASSLDYRDTGELFF. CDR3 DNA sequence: TGTGCCAGCAGCTTAGATTACAGGGACACCGGGGAGCTGTTTTTT.

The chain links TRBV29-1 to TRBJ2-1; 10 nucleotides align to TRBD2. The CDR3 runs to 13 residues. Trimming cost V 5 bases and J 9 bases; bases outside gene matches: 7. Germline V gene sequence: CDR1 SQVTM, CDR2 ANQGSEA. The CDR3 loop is CSVRSGGAVEQFF. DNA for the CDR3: TGCAGCGTTAGAAGCGGGGGGGCAGTTGAGCAGTTCTTC.

CDR3 in DNA: TGTGCCAGCGGAAGGGAGGACAGGGAAGAAAAACTGTTTTTT. Protein sequence: CASGREDREEKLFF. The gene calls are TRBV28 and TRBJ1-4; 8 bases map to TRBD1. This CDR3 is built from 14 residues. The V gene's germline CDR1 is MDHEN and CDR2 SYDVKM. J was trimmed by 8 bases and V by 8 bases; bases with no gene match: 10.

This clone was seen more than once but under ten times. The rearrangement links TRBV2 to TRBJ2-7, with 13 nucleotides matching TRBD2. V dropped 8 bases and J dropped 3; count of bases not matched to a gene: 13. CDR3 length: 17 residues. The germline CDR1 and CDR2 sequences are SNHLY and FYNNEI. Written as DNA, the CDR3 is TGTGCCAGCCGAGGACTAGCGGGGGCGCCGTCCAACTACGAGCAGTACTTC. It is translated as CASRGLAGAPSNYEQYF. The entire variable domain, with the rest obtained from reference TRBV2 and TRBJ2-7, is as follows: EPEVTQTPSHQVTQMGQEVILRCVPISNHLYFYWYRQILGQKVEFLVSFYNNEISEKSEIFDDQFSVERPDGSNFTLKIRSTKLEDSAMYFCASRGLAGAPSNYEQYFGPGTRLTVT.

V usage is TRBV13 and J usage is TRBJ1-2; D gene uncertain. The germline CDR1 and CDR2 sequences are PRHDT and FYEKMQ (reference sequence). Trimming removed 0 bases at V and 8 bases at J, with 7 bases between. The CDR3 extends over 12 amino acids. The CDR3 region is CASSLGGNGYTF. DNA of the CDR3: TGTGCCAGCAGCTTAGGGGGGAACGGCTACACCTTC.

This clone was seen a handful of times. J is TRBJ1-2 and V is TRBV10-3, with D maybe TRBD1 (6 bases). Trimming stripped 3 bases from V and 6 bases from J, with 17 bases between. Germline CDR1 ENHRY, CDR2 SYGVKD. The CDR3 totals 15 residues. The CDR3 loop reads CAISEEQGVRNGYTF. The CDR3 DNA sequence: TGTGCCATCAGTGAAGAACAGGGAGTAAGGAATGGCTACACCTTC.

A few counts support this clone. CDR3 DNA sequence: TGTGCCAGCAGCCACGGACTACAGGGGAGAGGGGTATCTGGGGCCAACGTCCTGACTTTC. Protein product: CASSHGLQGRGVSGANVLTF. The chain recombines TRBV7-8 with TRBJ2-6; D might be TRBD1 (7 bases). V was trimmed by 5 bases and J by 1 base, leaving 24 bases between them. The CDR3 has 20 amino acids. Germline assignment: CDR1 SGHVS and CDR2 FQNEAQ.

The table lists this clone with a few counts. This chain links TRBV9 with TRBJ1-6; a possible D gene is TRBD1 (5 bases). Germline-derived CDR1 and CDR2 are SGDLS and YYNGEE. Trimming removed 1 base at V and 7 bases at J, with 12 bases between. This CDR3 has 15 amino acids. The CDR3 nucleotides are TGTGCCAGCAGCGTATCACGGGGCGGAAATTCACCCCTCCACTTT. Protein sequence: CASSVSRGGNSPLHF.

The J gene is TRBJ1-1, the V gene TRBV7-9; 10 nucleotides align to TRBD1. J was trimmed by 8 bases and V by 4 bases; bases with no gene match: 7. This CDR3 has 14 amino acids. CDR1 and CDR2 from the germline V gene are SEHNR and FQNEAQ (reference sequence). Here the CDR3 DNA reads TGTGCCAGCAGCTCGACAGGGGGCGCAGAAGAAGCTTTCTTT. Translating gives CASSSTGGAEEAFF.

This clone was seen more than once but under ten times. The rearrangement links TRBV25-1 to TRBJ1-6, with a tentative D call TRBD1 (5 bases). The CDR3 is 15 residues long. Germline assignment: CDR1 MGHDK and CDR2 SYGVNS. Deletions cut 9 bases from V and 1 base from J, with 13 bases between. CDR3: CASSPGGSYNSPLHF. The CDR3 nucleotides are TGTGCCAGTAGTCCGGGGGGTTCCTATAATTCACCCCTCCACTTT.

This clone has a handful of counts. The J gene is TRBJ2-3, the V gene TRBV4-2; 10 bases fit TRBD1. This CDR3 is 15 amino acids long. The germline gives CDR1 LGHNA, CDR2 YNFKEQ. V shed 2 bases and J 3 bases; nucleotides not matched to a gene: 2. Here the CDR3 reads CASSQRTGGTDTQYF. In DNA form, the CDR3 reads TGTGCCAGCAGCCAACGGACAGGGGGAACAGATACGCAGTATTTT.

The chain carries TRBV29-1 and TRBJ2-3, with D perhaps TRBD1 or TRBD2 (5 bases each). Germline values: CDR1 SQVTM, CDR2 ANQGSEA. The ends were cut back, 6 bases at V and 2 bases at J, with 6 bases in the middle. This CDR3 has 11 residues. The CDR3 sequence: CSVGDTDTQYF. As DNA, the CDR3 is TGCAGCGTGGGGGACACAGATACGCAGTATTTT.

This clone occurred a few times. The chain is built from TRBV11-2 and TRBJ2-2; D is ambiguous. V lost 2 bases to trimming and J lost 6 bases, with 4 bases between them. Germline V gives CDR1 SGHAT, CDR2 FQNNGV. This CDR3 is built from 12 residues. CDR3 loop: CASSLSPGELFF. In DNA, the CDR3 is TGTGCCAGCAGCTTATCGCCCGGGGAGCTGTTTTTT.

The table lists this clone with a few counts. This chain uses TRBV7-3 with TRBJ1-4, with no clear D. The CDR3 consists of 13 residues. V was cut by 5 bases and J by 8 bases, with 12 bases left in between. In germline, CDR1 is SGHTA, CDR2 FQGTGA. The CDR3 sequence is CASSIQRGEKLFF. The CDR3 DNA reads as TGTGCCAGCAGCATCCAGCGAGGAGAAAAACTGTTTTTT.

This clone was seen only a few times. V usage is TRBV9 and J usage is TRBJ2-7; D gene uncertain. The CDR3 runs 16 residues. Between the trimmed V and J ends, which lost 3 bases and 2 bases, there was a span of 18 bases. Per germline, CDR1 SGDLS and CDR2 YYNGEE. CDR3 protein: CASSEDARARTYEQYF. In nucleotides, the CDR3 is TGTGCCAGCAGCGAAGACGCTAGGGCACGAACCTACGAGCAGTACTTC.

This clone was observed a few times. CDR3 protein: CASSLAQETQYF. CDR3 DNA: TGTGCCAGCAGCTTGGCCCAGGAGACCCAGTACTTC. The chain couples TRBV5-6 to TRBJ2-5; D is ambiguous. Germline loops: CDR1 SGHDT, CDR2 YYEEEE. The CDR3 sequence is 12 residues long. V lost 0 bases, J lost 5 bases, and 5 bases lay in between.

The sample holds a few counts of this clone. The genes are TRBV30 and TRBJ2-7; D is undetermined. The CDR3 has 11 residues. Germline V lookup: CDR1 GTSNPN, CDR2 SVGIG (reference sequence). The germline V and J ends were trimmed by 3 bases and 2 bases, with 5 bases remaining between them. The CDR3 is CAWSQTYEQYF. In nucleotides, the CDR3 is TGTGCCTGGAGCCAGACCTACGAGCAGTACTTC. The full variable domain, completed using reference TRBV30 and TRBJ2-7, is SQTIHQWPATLVQPVGSPLSLECTVEGTSNPNLYWYRQAAGRGLQLLFYSVGIGQISSEVPQNLSASRPQDRQFILSSKKLLLSDSGFYLCAWSQTYEQYFGPGTRLTVT.